Listed below are T cell receptor beta chains from one sample, sequenced in a study of shared clonotypes between healthy human individuals. Repertoires were generated with immunoSEQ multiplex PCR, while TCRdb's copy carries only in-frame clones and drops some. The sample has roughly 1 million clones; about 84% are singletons. Sequencing used memory CD4+ T cells from PBMCs. The receptors originated from a man aged 18 to 29 in good health. Some clones in this sample may be carry-over from other donors' samples. The CDR3 runs from the conserved cysteine through the conserved F or W. D genes are given only for firm matches. Clone size is given for some rows only: seen once, a few or many times, or a class if the clone is expanded.

V	size	D	J	CDR3	DNA
TRBV10-3	.	.	TRBJ2-7	CAISGTGYEQYF	TGTGCCATCAGTGGGACGGGTTACGAGCAGTACTTC
TRBV30	few	.	TRBJ2-5	CAWRESETQYF	TGTGCCTGGAGAGAGTCGGAGACCCAGTACTTC
TRBV18	.	TRBD1	TRBJ1-1	CASSPQGARTEAFF	TGTGCCAGCTCACCCCAGGGGGCTCGGACTGAAGCTTTCTTT
TRBV28	.	TRBD1	TRBJ1-1	CASSLPDRGIAFF	TGTGCCAGCAGTTTACCGGACAGGGGGATAGCTTTCTTT
TRBV28	.	.	TRBJ1-2	CASSLRQGGYTF	TGTGCCAGCAGTTTACGGCAGGGGGGCTACACCTTC
TRBV7-2	.	.	TRBJ1-1	CASSLGGPGRAFF	TGTGCCAGCAGCTTAGGGGGGCCAGGGCGAGCTTTCTTT
TRBV6-5	.	.	TRBJ1-1	CASKEPNTGITEAFF	TGTGCCAGCAAGGAACCGAATACAGGGATTACTGAAGCTTTCTTT
TRBV6-1	.	.	TRBJ2-5	CASEVVGEETQYF	TGTGCCAGCGAGGTGGTCGGTGAAGAGACCCAGTACTTC
TRBV5-8	.	.	TRBJ2-3	CASSSDSTDTQYF	TGTGCCAGCAGCTCGGACAGCACAGATACGCAGTATTTT
TRBV20-1	once	.	TRBJ2-7	CSVDRTNEQYF	TGCAGTGTGGACCGAACAAACGAGCAGTACTTC
TRBV4-1	few	.	TRBJ1-1	CASADRPNTEAFF	TGCGCCAGCGCCGACAGGCCGAACACTGAAGCTTTCTTT
TRBV15	.	.	TRBJ1-5	CATSRDKGGAKPQHF	TGTGCCACCAGCAGAGACAAAGGGGGGGCTAAGCCCCAGCATTTT
TRBV29-1	once	.	TRBJ2-7	CSVVGGRGRHEQYF	TGCAGCGTTGTCGGTGGCAGGGGGAGGCACGAGCAGTACTTC
TRBV7-9	.	TRBD2	TRBJ2-3	CASSKGLAEITDTQYF	TGTGCCAGCAGCAAGGGACTAGCGGAGATCACAGATACGCAGTATTTT
TRBV7-2	.	TRBD2	TRBJ2-3	CASSLRTSGSGYTQYF	TGTGCCAGCAGCCTACGGACTAGCGGGAGTGGGTATACGCAGTATTTT
TRBV5-8	.	TRBD1	TRBJ2-2	CASSWGQGANTGELFF	TGTGCCAGCAGCTGGGGACAGGGGGCTAACACCGGGGAGCTGTTTTTT